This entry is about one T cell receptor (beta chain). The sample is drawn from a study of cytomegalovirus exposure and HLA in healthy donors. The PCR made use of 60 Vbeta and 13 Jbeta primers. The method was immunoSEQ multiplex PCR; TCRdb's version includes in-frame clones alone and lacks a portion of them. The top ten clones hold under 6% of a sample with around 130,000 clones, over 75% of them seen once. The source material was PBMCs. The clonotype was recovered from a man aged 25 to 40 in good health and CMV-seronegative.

The CDR3 coding sequence is TGTGCCACCCAGGCGGGGGGGCCCATAGATACGCAGTATTTT. The encoded protein is CATQAGGPIDTQYF. V usage is TRBV6-5 and J usage is TRBJ2-3, with 9 bases lining up with TRBD2. Germline V gives CDR1 MNHEY, CDR2 SVGAGI. The CDR3 has 14 amino acids. V trimming: 10 bases; J trimming: 5 bases; junction bases outside the gene matches: 10.